What follows are 11 T cell receptor beta chains derived from one specimen sequenced in a study of T cell responses to AZD1222 COVID-19 vaccine. Sequencing was performed with immunoSEQ multiplex PCR; in TCRdb, only in-frame clones are kept and a portion is missing. The profile shows 95,000 to 130,000 clones, about 91% of them singletons. The source was peripheral blood, collected 28 days after the second AZD1222 dose. The receptors were sampled from an adult who received the AZD1222 COVID-19 vaccine.

This chain joins TRBV29-1 and TRBJ2-7, with TRBD1 matching over 9 bases. CDR3 size: 14 residues. V was clipped by 3 bases and J by 3 bases; unmatched bases: 6. Germline V CDR1 and CDR2: SQVTM, ANQGSEA. The CDR3 sequence is CSVEIPDRGYEQYF. The CDR3 bases are TGCAGCGTTGAGATTCCGGACAGGGGCTACGAGCAGTACTTC.

The CDR3, as DNA: TGTGCCACCAGCAGAGTGAAGTTTACTGAGCAGTTCTTC. As protein: CATSRVKFTEQFF. This sequence joins TRBV15 and TRBJ2-1, with D unclear. Trimming pared 1 base from V and 9 bases from J, leaving 10 bases between. The CDR3 extends over 13 amino acids. Looked up from germline, CDR1 is LNHNV and CDR2 is YYDKDF (reference sequence).

Only a few counts were recorded for this clone. The V and J genes are TRBV28 and TRBJ2-7, with 8 nucleotides matching TRBD2. The junction had 7 bases not matched to a gene; V was cut back by 3 bases and J by 3 bases. The V gene's germline CDR1 is MDHEN and CDR2 SYDVKM. The CDR3 consists of 15 residues. This CDR3 reads CASSLVLAGIYEQYF. As DNA, the CDR3 is TGTGCCAGCAGTTTGGTGTTAGCGGGGATCTACGAGCAGTACTTC. Full variable domain (rest looked up from reference TRBV28 and TRBJ2-7): DVKVTQSSRYLVKRTGEKVFLECVQDMDHENMFWYRQDPGLGLRLIYFSYDVKMKEKGDIPEGYSVSREKKERFSLILESASTNQTSMYLCASSLVLAGIYEQYFGPGTRLTVT.

The CDR3 spells CASRSGTGRDQPQHF. CDR3 bases: TGTGCCAGTAGATCCGGGACAGGGAGGGATCAGCCCCAGCATTTT. This chain links TRBV19 with TRBJ1-5, with 9 positions matching TRBD1. Trimming took 6 bases from V and 5 from J; bases not matched to a gene: 8. Germline assignment: CDR1 LNHDA and CDR2 SQIVND (reference sequence). The CDR3 runs 15 residues.

J is TRBJ2-3 and V is TRBV27, with 8 bases identical to TRBD1. Unmatched junction bases numbered 5, after V lost 3 bases and J lost 3 bases. The CDR3 runs 15 residues. The germline gives CDR1 MNHEY, CDR2 SMNVEV (reference sequence). The CDR3 DNA sequence: TGTGCCAGCAGTTTCTCGGGACAGGTAACAGATACGCAGTATTTT. Translation: CASSFSGQVTDTQYF.

The chain is built from TRBV29-1 and TRBJ2-5; TRBD2 agrees at 16 bases. Germline V gene sequence: CDR1 SQVTM, CDR2 ANQGSEA. The CDR3 sequence is 16 residues long. Germline trimming cut 8 bases from V and 2 bases from J; bases unmatched to any gene: 8. In DNA form, the CDR3 reads TGCAGCTCGGGACTAGCGGGAGGGCCTCGGCAAGAGACCCAGTACTTC. Amino acids: CSSGLAGGPRQETQYF.

The V call is TRBV7-3, the J call TRBJ2-1, with 14 nucleotides matching TRBD2. The CDR3 has 18 amino acids. V was clipped by 5 bases and J by 8 bases; unmatched bases: 14. Looked up from germline, CDR1 is SGHTA and CDR2 is FQGTGA. This CDR3 reads CASSPQGGTSGRQDEQFF. The CDR3 DNA reads TGTGCCAGCAGCCCCCAAGGTGGGACTAGCGGGAGACAGGATGAGCAGTTCTTC.

This chain joins TRBV21-1 and TRBJ2-1; TRBD2 was called by the table and not checked on the DNA. TRBV21-1 is assigned pseudogene status. This CDR3 is 20 amino acids long. CDR3 DNA: TGTGCCAGCAGCGCTCCGAGAGGACTAGCGGGTATTACCTTCTACAATGAGCAGTTCTTC. It specifies CASSAPRGLAGITFYNEQFF.

This chain links TRBV2 with TRBJ2-5; TRBD2 agrees at 9 bases. The germline V gene has CDR1 SNHLY and CDR2 FYNNEI. The CDR3 loop spans 15 amino acids. V lost 4 bases and J lost 4; bases outside the gene matches: 7. The CDR3 nucleotides read TGTGCCAGCAGTGTGGGCGGGGGGGGTACAGAGACCCAGTACTTC. Its protein product is CASSVGGGGTETQYF.

This rearrangement joins TRBV6-6 to TRBJ2-1; the D gene is possibly TRBD2 (6 bases). The CDR3 is 14 residues long. Trimming removed 2 bases at V and 3 bases at J, with 8 bases between. Per the germline V gene, CDR1 is MNHNY and CDR2 is SVGAGI (reference sequence). The CDR3 is CASSYGTGYNEQFF. The CDR3 region has the DNA TGTGCCAGCAGTTACGGGACTGGCTACAATGAGCAGTTCTTC.

This chain links TRBV27 with TRBJ2-3; tentatively, D is TRBD1 or TRBD2 (5 bases each). Trimming stripped 3 bases from V and 4 bases from J, with 14 bases between. CDR1 is MNHEY, CDR2 SMNVEV, per germline (reference sequence). The CDR3 has 15 amino acids. The DNA for the CDR3 is TGTGCCAGCAGTTTGCGGAAACTAGGGGCAGATACGCAGTATTTT. Translating gives CASSLRKLGADTQYF.